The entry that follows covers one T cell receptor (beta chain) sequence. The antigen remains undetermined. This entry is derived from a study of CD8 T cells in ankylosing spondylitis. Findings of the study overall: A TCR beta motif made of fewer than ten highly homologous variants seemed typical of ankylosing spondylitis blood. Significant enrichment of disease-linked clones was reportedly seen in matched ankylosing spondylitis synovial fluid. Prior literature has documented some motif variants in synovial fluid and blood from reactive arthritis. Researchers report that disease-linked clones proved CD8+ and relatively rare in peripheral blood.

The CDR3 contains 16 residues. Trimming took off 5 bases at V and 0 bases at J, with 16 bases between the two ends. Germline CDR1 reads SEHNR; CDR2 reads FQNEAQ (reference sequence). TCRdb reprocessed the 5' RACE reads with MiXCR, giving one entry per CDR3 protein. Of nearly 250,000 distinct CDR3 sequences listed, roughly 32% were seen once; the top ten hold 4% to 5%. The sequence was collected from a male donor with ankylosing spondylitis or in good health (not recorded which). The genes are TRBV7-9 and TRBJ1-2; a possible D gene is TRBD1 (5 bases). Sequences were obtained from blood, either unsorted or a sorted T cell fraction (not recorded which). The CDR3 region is CASSRARDGTNYGYTF. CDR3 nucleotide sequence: TGTGCCAGCAGCAGAGCCCGGGACGGAACTAACTATGGCTACACCTTC.